The T cell receptor (beta chain) under discussion was sequenced for a study of T cells expressing NK-cell markers. Study background: Out of eight donors sequenced, seven tested HCMV-seropositive and the remaining one seronegative.

TCRdb reanalyzed the 5' RACE reads, giving one entry per CDR3 protein sequence and no DNA. The data include 400,000 to 550,000 distinct CDR3 sequences; the top ten clones carry roughly 7.2%. Germline lookup yields CDR1 MNHEY and CDR2 SVGAGI. The CDR3 spans 17 residues. Material for sequencing was blood T cells: a sorted CD56 or NKG2C T cell subset, CD4+ or CD8+ T cells, or bulk PBMC T cells (not recorded which). The J gene is TRBJ2-1, the V gene TRBV6-5; TCRdb designates TRBD1, a call that cannot be tested without DNA. This TCR came from a woman aged 18-69 years in good health. The CDR3: CASSYSGAGATYNEQFF.